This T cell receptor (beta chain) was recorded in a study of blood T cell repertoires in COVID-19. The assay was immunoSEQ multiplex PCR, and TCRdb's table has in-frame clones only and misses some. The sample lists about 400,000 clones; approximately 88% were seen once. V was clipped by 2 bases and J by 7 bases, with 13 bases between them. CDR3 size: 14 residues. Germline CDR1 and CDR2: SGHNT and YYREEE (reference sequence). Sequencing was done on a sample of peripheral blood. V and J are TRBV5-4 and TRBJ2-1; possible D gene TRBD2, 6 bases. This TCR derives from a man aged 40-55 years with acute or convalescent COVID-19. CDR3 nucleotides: TGTGCCAGCAGCTTAGGGGACTGGAAAAATGAGCAGTTCTTC. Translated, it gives CASSLGDWKNEQFF.